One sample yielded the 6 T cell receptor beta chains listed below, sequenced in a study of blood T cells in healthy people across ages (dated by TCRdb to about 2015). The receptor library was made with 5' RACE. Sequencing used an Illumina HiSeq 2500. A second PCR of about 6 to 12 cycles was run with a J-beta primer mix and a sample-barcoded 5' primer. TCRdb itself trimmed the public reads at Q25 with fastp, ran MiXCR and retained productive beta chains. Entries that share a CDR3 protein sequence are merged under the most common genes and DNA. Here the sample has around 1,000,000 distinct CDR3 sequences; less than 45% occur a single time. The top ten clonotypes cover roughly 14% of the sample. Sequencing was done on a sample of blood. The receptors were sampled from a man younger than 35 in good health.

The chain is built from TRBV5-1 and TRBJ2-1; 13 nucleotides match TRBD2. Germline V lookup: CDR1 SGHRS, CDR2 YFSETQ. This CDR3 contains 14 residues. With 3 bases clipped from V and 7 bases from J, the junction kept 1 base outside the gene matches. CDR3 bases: TGCGCCAGCAGCTGGGGACTAGCGGGGAATGAGCAGTTCTTC. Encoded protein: CASSWGLAGNEQFF.

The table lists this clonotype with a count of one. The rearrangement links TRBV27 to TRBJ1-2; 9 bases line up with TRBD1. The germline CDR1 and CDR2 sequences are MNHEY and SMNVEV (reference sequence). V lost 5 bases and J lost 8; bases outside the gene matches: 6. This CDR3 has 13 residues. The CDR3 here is CASSPEDRGGYTF. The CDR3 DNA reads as TGTGCCAGCAGTCCGGAGGACAGGGGCGGCTACACCTTC.

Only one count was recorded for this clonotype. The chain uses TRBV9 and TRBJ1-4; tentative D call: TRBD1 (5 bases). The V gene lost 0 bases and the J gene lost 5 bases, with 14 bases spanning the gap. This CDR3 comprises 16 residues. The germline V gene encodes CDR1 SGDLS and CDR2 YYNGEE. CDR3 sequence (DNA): TGTGCCAGCAGCGTAGAAGTTACCAGGGAGAATGAAAAACTGTTTTTT. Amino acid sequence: CASSVEVTRENEKLFF.

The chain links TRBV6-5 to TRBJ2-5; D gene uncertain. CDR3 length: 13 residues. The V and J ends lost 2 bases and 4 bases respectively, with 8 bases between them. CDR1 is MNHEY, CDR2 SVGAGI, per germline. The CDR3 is CASSYPDGETQYF. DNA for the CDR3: TGTGCCAGCAGTTACCCGGACGGAGAGACCCAGTACTTC.

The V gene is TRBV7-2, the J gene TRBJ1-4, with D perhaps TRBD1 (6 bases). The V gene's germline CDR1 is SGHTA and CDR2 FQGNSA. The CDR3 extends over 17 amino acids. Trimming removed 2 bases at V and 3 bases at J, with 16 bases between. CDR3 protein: CASSLIGVRQANEKLFF. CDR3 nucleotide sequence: TGTGCCAGCAGCTTAATCGGGGTTCGACAGGCTAATGAAAAACTGTTTTTT.

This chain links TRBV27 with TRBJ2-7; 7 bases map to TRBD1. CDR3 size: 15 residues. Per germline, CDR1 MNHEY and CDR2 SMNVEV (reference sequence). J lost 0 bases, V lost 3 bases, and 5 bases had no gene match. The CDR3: CASSFQAGGSYEQYF. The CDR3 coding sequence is TGTGCCAGCAGTTTCCAGGCAGGGGGCTCCTACGAGCAGTACTTC.